This TCR beta chain was sequenced in a study of blood T cell repertoires in COVID-19. At the level of the study: Researchers got acute and convalescent COVID-19 samples from the United States, Italy and Spain.

This clone has just a few counts. Produced via immunoSEQ multiplex PCR; TCRdb's table is partial and in-frame only. The profile covers 150,000 to 200,000 clones, with 75% to 90% appearing a single time and around 5% taken by the ten largest. CDR3 length equals 13 residues. The V gene's germline CDR1 is MNHEY and CDR2 SVGAGI. V lost 4 bases and J lost 6, with 9 bases in between. V gene TRBV6-5 combines with J gene TRBJ2-2, with a tentative D call TRBD1 (6 bases). This TCR derives from a man between 65 and 85 years old who had been exposed to COVID-19. The sample consisted of PBMCs or T cells enriched from blood (not recorded which). The CDR3 loop is CASSLQGSGELFF. The CDR3 region has the DNA TGTGCCAGCAGTTTACAGGGCTCCGGGGAGCTGTTTTTT.